This TCR beta chain was sequenced in a study of OX40 agonist ivuxolimab in advanced cancers. In the study overall: The costimulatory receptor OX40 (CD134) was targeted by ivuxolimab, a fully human IgG2 agonistic monoclonal antibody. Intravenous ivuxolimab was administered to patients every 2 weeks at six dose levels: 0.01, 0.1, 0.3, 1.5, 3 and 10 mg/kg. A male proportion of almost 85% and a mean age of around 60 years, ranging from roughly 23 to 90, were recorded for the dose-escalation cohort. The paper describes the monotherapy dose-escalation part (N = 52 patients) of the phase I trial of ivuxolimab. Of the 50 or so patients in dose escalation, about 20 had hepatocellular carcinoma, some 15 had melanoma, 9 had renal cell carcinoma and 9 had head and neck cancer. Patients were allowed to have had prior anti-PD-1, anti-PD-L1 or anti-CTLA-4 therapy, and 40% to 45% of the dose-escalation patients had been treated with checkpoint inhibitors. Peripheral TCRbeta sequencing was intended to test whether TCR sequence diversity was altered and clonal T-cell expansion was caused by ivuxolimab. Three dose-escalation patients achieved partial responses, one with hepatocellular carcinoma and two with cutaneous melanoma. On the study overall, not on this receptor specifically: After ivuxolimab, expanded clones were on average more numerous among CD8+ T cells than among CD4+ T cells. In the 0.1-3.0 mg/kg groups, partial responders were among the patients with the lowest normalized peripheral clonal expansion, particularly in CD8+ T cells. Low levels of normalized T-cell clonal expansion were also seen in some patients who did not respond. Antigen specificity was not determined for the clonally expanded peripheral T cells. Clonal expansion of both CD4+ and CD8+ blood T cells was observed from baseline to week 6 at doses 0.1 to 3.0 mg/kg.

The trial excluded patients who had a history of autoimmune disease or were on systemic immunosuppression. Peripheral blood for TCR sequencing was collected from all dose cohorts at baseline, on cycle 4 day 1, and on cycle 7 day 1. Samples came from an open-label, multicenter, first-in-human phase I dose-escalation trial of ivuxolimab. Adults with locally advanced or metastatic head and neck squamous cell, hepatocellular, melanoma or renal cell carcinoma were enrolled in the trial. CD4+ and CD8+ T cells were sorted separately from peripheral blood before TCR sequencing. Note on this clone: No antigen is known for it. Per-base quality was not reported, and no clone a single base away is much larger than it.

For sequencing of the TCRbeta CDR3 region, genomic DNA was extracted from the sorted cells. TCRbeta CDR3 regions were sequenced using the immunoSEQ Assay. The table was pulled from immuneACCESS by TCRdb, which kept in-frame rearrangements only. Such tables lose some clones; where checked, under half of the loss comes from unresolved V genes, and the rest has no known cause. In this sample the table shows about 56,000 clones, about 83% of which occur a single time. The top ten clonotypes cover about 4.3% of the sample. The CDR3 sequence holds 14 residues, the cysteine and phenylalanine included. Only CDR3 DNA remains: 42 bases, in frame from the first base. The germline V gene yields MNHNS for CDR1 and SASEGT for CDR2. Trimming removed 4 bases from V and 4 bases from J; the gene matches leave 7 bases unexplained.

This TCR was recovered from an adult with an advanced solid tumor such as melanoma, head and neck, liver or kidney cancer. The sample consisted of CD4+ or CD8+ T cells sorted from blood, taken in a trial of the OX40 agonist ivuxolimab. This chain joins TRBV6-1 to TRBJ2-7, and 7 bases in between align with TRBD1. CDR3 loop: CASSVERGLYEQYF. The sequence in DNA is TGTGCCAGCAGTGTGGAAAGGGGGCTGTACGAGCAGTACTTC.